These 14 T cell receptor beta chains share one sample of origin, sequenced in a study of blood T cell repertoires in COVID-19. Clones were sequenced by immunoSEQ multiplex PCR, and TCRdb holds only the in-frame ones, with some missing. The data contain about 300,000 clones, about nine tenths of them singletons. What was sequenced was PBMCs or T cells enriched from blood (not recorded which). These receptors were obtained from a man in his sixties who had recovered from COVID-19.

The rearrangement uses TRBV19 and TRBJ1-2; 7 bases are a match to TRBD1. V gave up 7 bases and J gave up 5 bases; unmatched junction bases: 7. The CDR3 is 13 amino acids. Germline V gene lookup returns CDR1 LNHDA and CDR2 SQIVND (reference sequence). CDR3 nucleotides: TGTGCCAGTAATCCAACAGGGGCGTATGGCTACACCTTC. This gives the protein CASNPTGAYGYTF.

The chain recombines TRBV5-5 with TRBJ2-3; 9 bases line up with TRBD2. The CDR3 is 16 amino acids. Germline V gene data show CDR1 as SGHKS and CDR2 as YYEKEE (reference sequence). The junction had 12 bases not matched to a gene; V was cut back by 4 bases and J by 6 bases. The CDR3: CASSGPSGIRSDTQYF. CDR3 DNA sequence: TGTGCCAGCAGCGGACCTAGCGGGATTCGGTCCGATACGCAGTATTTT. Supplemented by reference TRBV5-5 and TRBJ2-3, the full variable domain reads DAGVTQSPTHLIKTRGQQVTLRCSPISGHKSVSWYQQVLGQGPQFIFQYYEKEERGRGNFPDRFSARQFPNYSSELNVNALLLGDSALYLCASSGPSGIRSDTQYFGPGTRLTVL.

The chain uses TRBV15 and TRBJ2-5, with TRBD1 matching 10 bases. Trimming removed 3 bases from V and 2 bases from J; junction bases left unmatched: 0. The germline gives CDR1 LNHNV, CDR2 YYDKDF (reference sequence). The CDR3 has 14 amino acids. The CDR3 reads CATSRGQGQETQYF. The CDR3 region has the DNA TGTGCCACCAGCAGGGGACAGGGGCAAGAGACCCAGTACTTC.

This chain joins TRBV19 and TRBJ2-7; 9 bases fit TRBD1. The CDR3 runs to 15 residues. The germline V gene encodes CDR1 LNHDA and CDR2 SQIVND (reference sequence). Unmatched junction bases numbered 9, after V lost 6 bases and J lost 3 bases. Written as DNA, the CDR3 is TGTGCCAGTAGAGATACAGGGGGCGCGTTCTACGAGCAGTACTTC. Its translation: CASRDTGGAFYEQYF. The variable domain in full, with the rest retrieved from reference TRBV19 and TRBJ2-7, is DGGITQSPKYLFRKEGQNVTLSCEQNLNHDAMYWYRQDPGQGLRLIYYSQIVNDFQKGDIAEGYSVSREKKESFPLTVTSAQKNPTAFYLCASRDTGGAFYEQYFGPGTRLTVT.

The table lists this clone with a few counts. The chain recombines TRBV9 with TRBJ2-2; TRBD1 might be the D (5 bases). Germline lookup yields CDR1 SGDLS and CDR2 YYNGEE. This CDR3 spans 16 amino acids. V was clipped by 1 base and J by 2 bases, with 12 bases between them. The CDR3 here is CASSVMSRGNTGELFF. CDR3 bases: TGTGCCAGCAGCGTAATGTCTAGGGGAAACACCGGGGAGCTGTTTTTT.

Note on this clone: Other nucleotide sequences from this sample produce the same CDR3. The chain links TRBV18 to TRBJ2-7; TRBD2 matches 9 bases. Germline V lookup: CDR1 KGHSH, CDR2 LQKENI. The length of the CDR3 is 15 residues. Germline trimming cut 1 base from V and 2 bases from J; bases unmatched to any gene: 3. The CDR3 loop reads CASSPRLAETYEQYF. The CDR3 nucleotides are TGTGCCAGCTCACCACGACTAGCGGAGACCTACGAGCAGTACTTC.

The genes are TRBV7-9 and TRBJ1-5; D may be TRBD1 (5 bases). Trimming left V 6 bases short and J 5 bases short, with 17 bases between. Germline loops: CDR1 SEHNR, CDR2 FQNEAQ (reference sequence). This CDR3 has 15 amino acids. CDR3 amino acids: CASSGIGGLDQPQHF. CDR3 nucleotides: TGTGCCAGCAGTGGGATTGGGGGGTTGGATCAGCCCCAGCATTTT.

The chain links TRBV6-5 to TRBJ1-1; 8 nucleotides align to TRBD1. V was clipped by 4 bases and J by 0 bases; unmatched bases: 7. The germline gives CDR1 MNHEY, CDR2 SVGAGI. CDR3 length equals 16 residues. CDR3 in amino acids: CASSSLGQDLNTEAFF. The CDR3 DNA reads as TGTGCCAGCAGTTCCTTGGGACAGGATTTGAACACTGAAGCTTTCTTT.

The rearrangement links TRBV19 to TRBJ2-7, with D perhaps TRBD2 (5 bases). Germline V gives CDR1 LNHDA, CDR2 SQIVND (reference sequence). This CDR3 is 16 amino acids long. Trimming removed 3 bases from V and 0 bases from J, with 15 bases in between. The CDR3 bases are TGTGCCAGTAGTATTAGCCGGGGTTCTGACTCCTACGAGCAGTACTTC. Its translation is CASSISRGSDSYEQYF.

The chain carries TRBV18 and TRBJ2-2; TRBD2 matches at 11 bases. Germline CDR1 is KGHSH and CDR2 is LQKENI. The V segment lost 3 bases and the J segment 6 bases; nucleotides outside the gene matches: 6. This CDR3 is built from 16 residues. CDR3 amino acids: CASSPTVLAGAGELFF. Here the CDR3 DNA reads TGTGCCAGCTCACCGACGGTACTAGCGGGAGCCGGGGAGCTGTTTTTT.

This chain uses TRBV5-1 with TRBJ1-6; D possibly corresponds to TRBD1 (5 bases). Per the germline V gene, CDR1 is SGHRS and CDR2 is YFSETQ. V dropped 3 bases and J dropped 4 bases, with 11 bases sitting between them. The CDR3 is 15 amino acids. CDR3 region: CASSSGEGYNSPLHF. The DNA for the CDR3 is TGCGCCAGCAGCTCGGGAGAGGGGTATAATTCACCCCTCCACTTT.

The chain is built from TRBV6-2 or TRBV6-3 and TRBJ1-2; the D gene is possibly TRBD1 (6 bases). V was shortened by 2 bases and J by 0 bases, with 13 bases between the two germline ends. The CDR3 covers 16 residues. The germline V gene encodes CDR1 MNHEY and CDR2 SVGEGT. The CDR3 nucleotides are TGTGCCAGCAGTTACCTAGGGACACCGACTAACTATGGCTACACCTTC. Its protein is CASSYLGTPTNYGYTF.

The chain links TRBV19 to TRBJ1-1; 8 bases map to TRBD1. Unmatched junction bases numbered 7, after V lost 7 bases and J lost 0 bases. The CDR3 contains 15 residues. Germline CDR1 LNHDA, CDR2 SQIVND (reference sequence). CDR3 amino acids: CASTPDRAMNTEAFF. CDR3 DNA: TGTGCCAGTACCCCGGACAGGGCTATGAACACTGAAGCTTTCTTT.

The J gene is TRBJ2-1, the V gene TRBV28, with D possibly matching TRBD2 (6 bases). This CDR3 has 16 amino acids. CDR1 and CDR2 (germline): MDHEN, SYDVKM. V lost 3 bases and J lost 1, with 13 bases in between. The CDR3 spells CASSLGGPLSYNEQFF. CDR3 DNA sequence: TGTGCCAGCAGTTTGGGAGGCCCCCTTTCCTACAATGAGCAGTTCTTC.